These 3 T cell receptor beta chains originate from one sample sequenced in a study of shared clonotypes between healthy human individuals. Here immunoSEQ multiplex PCR was the method, and the copy in TCRdb shows in-frame clones only, minus some. This sample has 190,000 or so clones; about 68% occur once, and the top ten carry about 10%. The material sequenced was memory CD4+ T cells sorted from blood. As to subset: CD45RA-negative fraction. The receptor source for this set is a man aged 30 to 39 in good health.

The chain is built from TRBV19 and TRBJ2-4; 10 bases agree with TRBD2. J gave up 8 bases and V 4 bases, and 11 bases lay outside the gene matches. This CDR3 region has 16 residues. Germline CDR1 and CDR2: LNHDA and SQIVND (reference sequence). CDR3 DNA: TGTGCCAGTAGTAGCCGGACTAGCGGTATTGGAGACATTCAGTACTTC. This codes for CASSSRTSGIGDIQYF.

The V gene is TRBV10-1, the J gene TRBJ1-2; D is uncertain. Per the germline V gene, CDR1 is WNHNN and CDR2 is SYGVQD (reference sequence). The germline V and J ends were trimmed by 3 bases and 2 bases, with 7 bases remaining between them. The CDR3 spans 13 residues. CDR3 amino acids: CASSEHQNYGYTF. CDR3 bases: TGCGCCAGCAGTGAACACCAAAACTATGGCTACACCTTC.

The V gene is TRBV28, the J gene TRBJ2-7; D gene unclear. The germline V gene encodes CDR1 MDHEN and CDR2 SYDVKM. The length of the CDR3 is 12 residues. V gave up 6 bases and J gave up 2 bases, with 8 bases separating them. For the CDR3, the DNA is TGTGCCAGCAGAACCGGTCCCTACGAGCAGTACTTC. Translation: CASRTGPYEQYF.